A selection of T cell receptor beta chains follows, all from one sample in a study of cytomegalovirus exposure and HLA in healthy donors. TCRdb keeps only in-frame clones here, not all; method: immunoSEQ multiplex PCR. This sample's table has 130,000 to 150,000 clones. Sequencing used PBMCs. These TCRs come from a male donor in good health and CMV-seronegative. Both conserved end residues are part of each CDR3. D genes are given only for firm matches.

>.|TRBV29-1|TRBJ2-1
CSVEVTSYNEQFF
TGCAGCGTTGAAGTAACAAGCTACAATGAGCAGTTCTTC
>.|TRBV5-1|TRBJ1-3
CASSISTGSSGNTIYF
TGCGCCAGCAGCATTTCTACGGGTTCCTCTGGAAACACCATATATTTT
>.|TRBV5-5|TRBJ2-7
CASVGAGYEQYF
TGTGCCAGCGTTGGGGCGGGGTACGAGCAGTACTTC
>.|TRBV27|TRBJ2-1
CASSSSQLLYNEQFF
TGTGCCAGCAGTTCCTCACAATTGTTGTACAATGAGCAGTTCTTC
>.|TRBV19|TRBJ2-2
CASKIGQGNTGELFF
TGTGCCAGTAAAATCGGGCAGGGGAACACCGGGGAGCTGTTTTTT
>TRBD1|TRBV9|TRBJ2-2
CASSVLRTGNTGELFF
TGTGCCAGCAGCGTATTGAGGACAGGGAACACCGGGGAGCTGTTTTTT
>.|TRBV15|TRBJ2-5
CATSRGTEETQYF
TGTGCCACCAGCAGAGGGACAGAAGAGACCCAGTACTTC
>.|TRBV19|TRBJ1-5
CASSPGHLDYSNQPQHF
TGTGCCAGTTCTCCGGGACACCTAGATTATAGCAATCAGCCCCAGCATTTT
>.|TRBV7-3|TRBJ2-5
CASSFLWAQETQYF
TGTGCCAGCAGCTTCCTCTGGGCCCAAGAGACCCAGTACTTC
>.|TRBV28|TRBJ2-7
CASSSTGTSYEQYF
TGTGCCAGCAGTTCGACAGGAACCTCCTACGAGCAGTACTTC
>TRBD2|TRBV18|TRBJ2-5
CASSPRTSGSGETQYF
TGTGCCAGCTCACCGCGGACTAGCGGGAGTGGTGAGACCCAGTACTTC
>.|TRBV25-1|TRBJ2-2
CASSAQGSGELFF
TGTGCCAGCAGTGCTCAGGGGTCCGGGGAGCTGTTTTTT
>TRBD1|TRBV6-5|TRBJ1-1
CASSYKGQGTTEAFF
TGTGCCAGCAGTTACAAGGGACAGGGGACCACTGAAGCTTTCTTT
>.|TRBV6-6|TRBJ1-5
CASRPPTAYSNQPQHF
TGTGCCAGCAGACCACCTACAGCTTATAGCAATCAGCCCCAGCATTTT
>.|TRBV9|TRBJ1-1
CASSPLGGRDTEAFF
TGTGCCAGCAGCCCCCTAGGGGGAAGGGACACTGAAGCTTTCTTT
>TRBD2|TRBV10-1|TRBJ2-3
CATQAGVTDTQYF
TGCGCCACCCAAGCGGGAGTAACAGATACGCAGTATTTT
>TRBD2|TRBV5-1|TRBJ2-5
CASTAGLAGGQETQYF
TGCGCCAGCACTGCAGGACTAGCGGGGGGGCAAGAGACCCAGTACTTC
>.|TRBV14|TRBJ2-3
CASSPVGAASTDTQYF
TGTGCCAGCAGTCCCGTAGGGGCGGCTAGCACAGATACGCAGTATTTT
>.|TRBV5-6|TRBJ2-3
CASSLIGRGTDTQYF
TGTGCCAGCAGCTTGATCGGCAGGGGCACAGATACGCAGTATTTT
>.|TRBV15|TRBJ1-5
CATSPAGGTQPQHF
TGTGCCACCAGCCCCGCCGGGGGGACACAGCCCCAGCATTTT